This TCR beta chain emerged from a study of T cell responses to AZD1222 COVID-19 vaccine. Assay used: immunoSEQ multiplex PCR; TCRdb lists only in-frame clones, some missing. This sample yields 100,000 to 150,000 clones, of which about 90% are seen a single time; more than 4.5% belongs to the top ten. The TCR comes from an adult in good health. Material: peripheral blood, obtained on day 0 of AZD1222 vaccination.

The CDR3 DNA reads as TGTGCCAGCAGCTTAAAGGCAAGGGACTATGGCTACACCTTC. Translation: CASSLKARDYGYTF. V gene TRBV7-3 combines with J gene TRBJ1-2; D remains ambiguous. Looked up from germline, CDR1 is SGHTA and CDR2 is FQGTGA. The CDR3 is made up of 14 amino acids. V lost 1 base and J 3 bases, leaving 9 bases between the germline ends.